These 8 T cell receptor beta chains originate from one sample sequenced in a study of cytomegalovirus exposure and HLA in healthy donors. Use of 60 Vbeta and 13 Jbeta primers characterized the PCR. The assay was immunoSEQ multiplex PCR, and TCRdb's table has in-frame clones only and misses some. The sample has 150,000 to 200,000 clones, about four fifths seen once. Sample: PBMCs. These receptors were taken from a man aged 45-60 years in good health and CMV-seronegative.

As regards this clone: The same CDR3 is also encoded by other DNA sequences in this sample. This sequence joins TRBV28 and TRBJ2-7; no reliable D call. Trimming removed 1 base from V and 2 bases from J, with 3 bases in between. Germline lookup yields CDR1 MDHEN and CDR2 SYDVKM. The CDR3 has 12 residues. This CDR3 is CASSLSAYEQYF. As DNA, the CDR3 is TGTGCCAGCAGTTTATCGGCCTACGAGCAGTACTTC.

The chain is built from TRBV7-6 and TRBJ1-3; possibly TRBD1 for D (5 bases). V was shortened by 0 bases and J by 4 bases, with 10 bases between the two germline ends. The CDR3 length is 15 residues. Germline values: CDR1 SGHVS, CDR2 FNYEAQ. The CDR3 region is CASSLAGAGGNTIYF. CDR3 nucleotide sequence: TGTGCCAGCAGCTTAGCCGGGGCGGGAGGAAACACCATATATTTT.

V and J are TRBV11-2 and TRBJ2-5; D possibly corresponds to TRBD1 (6 bases). Looked up from germline, CDR1 is SGHAT and CDR2 is FQNNGV. CDR3 length: 16 residues. The V end was cut by 5 bases, the J end by 1 base, with 17 bases between. This chain's CDR3 is CASSPRPTGPQETQYF. The CDR3 DNA is TGTGCCAGCAGCCCGAGACCGACAGGCCCCCAAGAGACCCAGTACTTC. Full variable domain (rest looked up from reference TRBV11-2 and TRBJ2-5): EAGVAQSPRYKIIEKRQSVAFWCNPISGHATLYWYQQILGQGPKLLIQFQNNGVVDDSQLPKDRFSAERLKGVDSTLKIQPAKLEDSAVYLCASSPRPTGPQETQYFGPGTRLLVL.

There are a few counts of this clone. V is TRBV28 and J is TRBJ2-2, with D unresolved. CDR3 length equals 14 residues. V lost 8 bases and J lost 3, with 13 bases in between. The germline CDR1 and CDR2 sequences are MDHEN and SYDVKM. The CDR3 nucleotides are TGTGCCAGCGGAAGGTCCCAGGACACCGGGGAGCTGTTTTTT. This encodes CASGRSQDTGELFF.

This rearrangement joins TRBV7-2 to TRBJ1-1; no reliable D call. This CDR3 is 12 amino acids long. Germline V gives CDR1 SGHTA, CDR2 FQGNSA. V lost 7 bases to trimming and J lost 4 bases, with 10 bases between them. As DNA, the CDR3 is TGTGCCAGCATCCGGGATGGCACTGAAGCTTTCTTT. Its translation: CASIRDGTEAFF.

The chain has TRBV2 and TRBJ1-1; D perhaps matches TRBD1 (6 bases). V was trimmed by 11 bases and J by 0 bases, leaving 13 bases between them. Germline CDR1 is SNHLY and CDR2 is FYNNEI. This CDR3 is 13 amino acids long. The CDR3 region has the DNA TGTGCCGGAAACAGGGACCTGAACACTGAAGCTTTCTTT. Protein: CAGNRDLNTEAFF.

J is TRBJ2-3 and V is TRBV9; 10 positions agree with TRBD2. The J segment lost 1 base and the V segment lost 4 bases, leaving 6 bases of the junction unmatched. This CDR3 region has 16 residues. Germline CDR1 is SGDLS and CDR2 is YYNGEE. Written as DNA, the CDR3 is TGTGCCAGCAGCCTGAGGACTAGCGGAGGCACAGATACGCAGTATTTT. It translates to CASSLRTSGGTDTQYF.

The V call is TRBV5-6, the J call TRBJ1-5; TRBD1 matches at 11 bases. Germline V lookup: CDR1 SGHDT, CDR2 YYEEEE. The CDR3 sequence is 15 residues long. V gave up 5 bases and J gave up 6 bases; unmatched junction bases: 7. In DNA form, the CDR3 reads TGTGCCAGCAGTCGTGGACAGGGGGCCGGTCAGCCCCAGCATTTT. It translates to CASSRGQGAGQPQHF.